The 10 T cell receptor beta chains presented below share a single source sample, sequenced in a study of human T cells and chemical hapten exposure. MiXCR, applied by TCRdb to the RACE reads, yields one record per CDR3 protein. The data show some 70,000 distinct CDR3 sequences, with 9.5% to 12% seen just once and roughly 5.2% held by the top ten. Time point denoted: pre-sensitization, week 0. Treatment in this sample: therapeutic diphenylcyclopropenone sensitization with weekly scalp DPC. Sequencing used whole blood, obtained in connection with sensitization to the hapten diphenylcyclopropenone (DPC). The receptors were sampled from a woman in her fifties or sixties with alopecia areata. Some clones in this sample may be carry-over from other donors' samples.

V is TRBV5-4 and J is TRBJ1-3, with 9 nucleotides matching TRBD1. The germline V gene has CDR1 SGHNT and CDR2 YYREEE (reference sequence). The CDR3 sequence is 18 residues long. V shed 4 bases, J shed 2 bases, and the junction held 13 bases outside the gene matches. The CDR3 here is CASSRRPGQGSAGNTIYF. CDR3 nucleotide sequence: TGTGCCAGCAGCCGAAGGCCGGGACAGGGATCGGCTGGAAACACCATATATTTT.

This clonotype was observed a handful of times. DNA for the CDR3: TGTGCCAGCAGCCCCAATCCACTGAACAATGAGCAGTTCTTC. Its translation is CASSPNPLNNEQFF. The chain joins TRBV7-9 to TRBJ2-1; D call uncertain. The CDR3 loop spans 14 amino acids. Per the germline V gene, CDR1 is SEHNR and CDR2 is FQNEAQ (reference sequence). The V and J ends lost 5 bases and 5 bases respectively, with 13 bases between them.

This sequence joins TRBV30 and TRBJ1-5; no firm D call. Germline assignment: CDR1 GTSNPN and CDR2 SVGIG (reference sequence). V gave up 2 bases and J gave up 9 bases, with 8 bases separating them. The CDR3 runs to 11 residues. This CDR3 is CAWSTQGPQHF. DNA for the CDR3: TGTGCCTGGAGTACCCAAGGGCCCCAGCATTTT.

This clonotype showed up many times. The rearrangement uses TRBV11-2 and TRBJ2-3; D unclear. Germline V gene lookup returns CDR1 SGHAT and CDR2 FQNNGV. The V gene lost 4 bases and the J gene lost 2 bases, with 13 bases spanning the gap. This CDR3 spans 15 amino acids. This chain's CDR3 is CASSSVTDPTDTQYF. As DNA, the CDR3 is TGTGCCAGCAGCTCCGTGACGGACCCCACAGATACGCAGTATTTT.

This clonotype was recorded many times. This chain joins TRBV11-1 and TRBJ2-1, with D unclear. This CDR3 comprises 14 residues. Trimming left V 5 bases short and J 2 bases short, with 10 bases between. Germline V gene sequence: CDR1 SGHAT, CDR2 FQDESV (reference sequence). CDR3 sequence reads: CASSTRRPYNEQFF. DNA for the CDR3: TGTGCCAGCAGCACCCGACGCCCCTACAATGAGCAGTTCTTC.

Ten or more counts support this clonotype. The chain has TRBV14 and TRBJ2-7; D is perhaps TRBD2 (6 bases). CDR3 size: 15 residues. The V gene's germline CDR1 is SGHDN and CDR2 FVKESK. The ends were cut back, 1 base at V and 7 bases at J, with 17 bases in the middle. CDR3 coding DNA: TGTGCCAGCAGCCAAGGGAGGGGATGGAATCAGGAGCAGTACTTC. It specifies CASSQGRGWNQEQYF.

At least ten counts were recorded for this clonotype. This chain connects TRBV20-1 to TRBJ1-1, with D possibly matching TRBD1 (6 bases). The germline gives CDR1 DFQATT, CDR2 SNEGSKA (reference sequence). CDR3 length: 12 amino acids. CDR3 amino acids: CRGATGITEAFF. CDR3 in DNA: TGCAGAGGGGCCACAGGGATCACTGAAGCTTTCTTT.

This clonotype was observed a handful of times. The rearrangement joins TRBV5-5 to TRBJ2-1; unclear D gene. Trimming shortened V by 4 bases and J by 0 bases, and 14 bases separated the two germline ends. This CDR3 is built from 16 residues. CDR1 SGHKS and CDR2 YYEKEE come from the germline V gene (reference sequence). CDR3 protein: CASSRVMGSSYNEQFF. The DNA for the CDR3 is TGTGCCAGCAGCCGTGTTATGGGGTCCTCCTACAATGAGCAGTTCTTC.

This clonotype was seen a handful of times. V is TRBV6-6 and J is TRBJ1-4, with D possibly matching TRBD1 (5 bases). The CDR3 covers 15 residues. CDR1 and CDR2 (germline): MNHNY, SVGAGI (reference sequence). V lost 2 bases and J 7 bases, leaving 14 bases between the germline ends. As DNA, the CDR3 is TGTGCCAGCAGTTACGTCGGACAAAGCGGTGAAAAACTGTTTTTT. It encodes CASSYVGQSGEKLFF.

A few counts support this clonotype. The chain uses TRBV6-2 or TRBV6-3 and TRBJ1-1; 11 positions match TRBD1. The CDR3 runs 17 residues. V lost 4 bases, J lost 0 bases, and 7 bases stayed unmatched. Germline lookup yields CDR1 MNHEY and CDR2 SVGEGT. CDR3 sequence: CASSFSRTGGLNTEAFF. The DNA for the CDR3 is TGTGCCAGCAGTTTCAGCAGGACAGGGGGCCTGAACACTGAAGCTTTCTTT.